Shown below are 14 T cell receptor beta chains from a single sample sequenced in a study of human T cells and chemical hapten exposure. Specified time point: patch test 1, 2 weeks after DPC sensitization. Treatment in this sample: therapeutic diphenylcyclopropenone sensitization with weekly scalp DPC. One entry per CDR3 protein, called by TCRdb with MiXCR from the RACE reads. This sample has fewer than 100,000 distinct CDR3 sequences, with over 9.5% found just once. The specimen was whole blood, collected in connection with sensitization to the hapten diphenylcyclopropenone (DPC). The receptors were sampled from a woman aged 55 to 70 with alopecia areata. Some clones in this sample may be carry-over from other donors' samples.

This chain connects TRBV20-1 to TRBJ2-7; D tentatively fits TRBD1 or TRBD2 (6 bases each). Trimming cost V 0 bases and J 3 bases, with 18 bases left between them. The CDR3 is made up of 16 amino acids. CDR1 and CDR2 from the germline V gene are DFQATT and SNEGSKA (reference sequence). The CDR3 nucleotides are TGCAGTGCTAGAGATAAGTTCAGGGGACTTTTCTACGAGCAGTACTTC. This translates into CSARDKFRGLFYEQYF.

The chain combines TRBV20-1 with TRBJ1-1, with D unresolved. V was clipped by 5 bases and J by 1 base, with 11 bases between them. CDR1 is DFQATT, CDR2 SNEGSKA, per germline (reference sequence). The CDR3 is made up of 13 amino acids. The CDR3 reads CSAQNDGNTEAFF. Here the CDR3 DNA reads TGCAGTGCTCAAAACGACGGGAACACTGAAGCTTTCTTT.

This clonotype appeared many times. This chain joins TRBV18 and TRBJ1-1; 7 bases line up with TRBD1. The CDR3 has 14 amino acids. V was clipped by 5 bases and J by 4 bases; unmatched bases: 7. The germline CDR1 and CDR2 sequences are KGHSH and LQKENI. The chain's CDR3 is CASSVTGVSTEAFF. In DNA form, the CDR3 reads TGTGCCAGCTCAGTCACAGGGGTGAGCACTGAAGCTTTCTTT.

Remarks on this clonotype: Just one base apart from a much larger clone, this may be a read error. The chain combines TRBV20-1 with TRBJ1-5; D is possibly TRBD1 (5 bases). Germline V gene sequence: CDR1 DFQATT, CDR2 SNEGSKA (reference sequence). The CDR3 runs to 15 residues. For the CDR3, the DNA is TGCAGTGCTAGAGATCTTGGGGGAGGCAATCGGCCCCAGCATTTT. Encoded protein: CSARDLGGGNRPQHF.

There are many counts of this clonotype. The rearrangement uses TRBV11-2 and TRBJ1-6; D ambiguous. The germline gives CDR1 SGHAT, CDR2 FQNNGV. The CDR3 extends over 18 amino acids. The V and J ends lost 0 bases and 2 bases respectively, with 14 bases between them. For the CDR3, the DNA is TGTGCCAGCAGCTTAGATCGAAGGAAGGGTCCCTATAATTCACCCCTCCACTTT. The encoded protein is CASSLDRRKGPYNSPLHF.

This clonotype was observed at least ten times. The chain carries TRBV19 and TRBJ1-2, with no clear D. This CDR3 has 15 residues. Trimming pared 3 bases from V and 2 bases from J, leaving 13 bases between. Germline V gene sequence: CDR1 LNHDA, CDR2 SQIVND (reference sequence). The CDR3 region is CASSMPGTANYGYTF. The CDR3 DNA is TGTGCCAGTAGTATGCCGGGTACTGCAAACTATGGCTACACCTTC.

This chain joins TRBV18 and TRBJ1-2, with D perhaps TRBD1 (5 bases). With 2 bases removed from V and 0 bases from J, the gap between germline ends came to 10 bases. Germline V gives CDR1 KGHSH, CDR2 LQKENI. This CDR3 region has 15 residues. The CDR3: CASSPGTEANYGYTF. The CDR3 nucleotides are TGTGCCAGCTCACCAGGGACGGAGGCTAACTATGGCTACACCTTC.

This clonotype was picked up many times. The rearrangement joins TRBV18 to TRBJ2-3, with TRBD2 matching 8 bases. V lost 3 bases, J lost 7 bases, and 9 bases stayed unmatched. The CDR3 runs 15 residues. Germline CDR1 and CDR2: KGHSH and LQKENI. CDR3: CASSPSGIDGNTQYF. The CDR3 DNA follows: TGTGCCAGCTCACCTAGCGGGATCGACGGTAATACGCAGTATTTT. Drawing the rest from reference TRBV18 and TRBJ2-3, the complete variable domain is NAGVMQNPRHLVRRRGQEARLRCSPMKGHSHVYWYRQLPEEGLKFMVYLQKENIIDESGMPKERFSAEFPKEGPSILRIQQVVRGDSAAYFCASSPSGIDGNTQYFGPGTRLTVL.

The chain employs TRBV20-1 and TRBJ1-6; D is undetermined. V was trimmed by 1 base and J by 7 bases, leaving 11 bases between them. The CDR3 runs 14 residues. Germline V CDR1 and CDR2: DFQATT, SNEGSKA (reference sequence). CDR3: CSARGAPGNSPLHF. The CDR3, as DNA: TGCAGTGCTAGAGGGGCCCCGGGAAATTCACCCCTCCACTTT.

This chain links TRBV5-5 with TRBJ2-3, with 10 bases identical to TRBD2. V shed 4 bases and J 3 bases; nucleotides not matched to a gene: 2. Germline values: CDR1 SGHKS, CDR2 YYEKEE (reference sequence). This CDR3 is built from 14 residues. The CDR3 region has the DNA TGTGCCAGCAGCCTAGCGGGGGAAACAGATACGCAGTATTTT. Translating gives CASSLAGETDTQYF.

The chain uses TRBV20-1 and TRBJ1-5, with a tentative D call TRBD1 (6 bases). From germline, CDR1 is DFQATT and CDR2 SNEGSKA (reference sequence). This CDR3 has 12 amino acids. The ends were cut back, 4 bases at V and 6 bases at J, with 10 bases in the middle. The CDR3, as DNA: TGCAGTGCTACGCAGGGGATTCAGCCCCAGCATTTT. Protein: CSATQGIQPQHF.

This sequence joins TRBV10-3 and TRBJ1-1, with a tentative D call TRBD1 (6 bases). V was trimmed by 3 bases and J by 1 base, leaving 18 bases between them. Germline V gene data show CDR1 as ENHRY and CDR2 as SYGVKD. The CDR3 is 17 amino acids. The CDR3 region has the DNA TGTGCCATCAGTGAATCCAGGGGCGAGGGGACGAACACTGAAGCTTTCTTT. This gives the protein CAISESRGEGTNTEAFF.

This clonotype showed up many times. The genes are TRBV27 and TRBJ2-5; TRBD2 might be the D (5 bases). This CDR3 region has 14 residues. The V gene's germline CDR1 is MNHEY and CDR2 SMNVEV (reference sequence). Trimming took off 3 bases at V and 1 base at J, with 9 bases between the two ends. CDR3: CASSFRGSQETQYF. The CDR3 DNA reads as TGTGCCAGCAGTTTTCGGGGTAGCCAAGAGACCCAGTACTTC.

The sample holds a few counts of this clonotype. The chain joins TRBV6-6 to TRBJ1-4; unclear D gene. The CDR3 length is 15 residues. Trimming cost V 0 bases and J 8 bases, with 13 bases left between them. CDR1 is MNHNY, CDR2 SVGAGI, per germline (reference sequence). CDR3 amino acids: CASSYSTVFGEKLFF. Written as DNA, the CDR3 is TGTGCCAGCAGTTACTCGACGGTTTTTGGAGAAAAACTGTTTTTT.